This T cell receptor (beta chain) was retrieved from a study of control samples from healthy donors and cancer patients. The CDR3 length is 16 residues. The V and J ends lost 6 bases and 0 bases respectively, with 15 bases between them. The germline V gene has CDR1 MDHEN and CDR2 SYDVKM. The data were produced by immunoSEQ multiplex PCR, yet TCRdb's version contains in-frame clones alone and is incomplete. The sample yields about 220,000 clones, roughly 94% seen once. The sample was blood. This chain connects TRBV28 to TRBJ1-3; D is undetermined. This receptor was obtained from a man aged 50 to 60 in good health. The DNA for the CDR3 is TGTGCCAGCAGCCCCAGCGGAACCCGCTCTGGAAACACCATATATTTT. The encoded protein is CASSPSGTRSGNTIYF.